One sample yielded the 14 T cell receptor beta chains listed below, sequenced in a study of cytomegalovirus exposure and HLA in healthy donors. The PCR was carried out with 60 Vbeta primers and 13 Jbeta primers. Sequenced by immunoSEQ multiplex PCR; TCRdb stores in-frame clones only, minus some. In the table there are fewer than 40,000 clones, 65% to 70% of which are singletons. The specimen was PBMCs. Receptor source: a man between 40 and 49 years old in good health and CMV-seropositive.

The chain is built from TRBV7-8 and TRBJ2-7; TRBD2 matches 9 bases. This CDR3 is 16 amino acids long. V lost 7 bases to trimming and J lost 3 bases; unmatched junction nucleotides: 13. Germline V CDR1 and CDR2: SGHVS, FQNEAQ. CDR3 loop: CASTLGGVAGDYEQYF. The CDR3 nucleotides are TGTGCCAGCACCCTAGGTGGGGTAGCGGGGGACTACGAGCAGTACTTC.

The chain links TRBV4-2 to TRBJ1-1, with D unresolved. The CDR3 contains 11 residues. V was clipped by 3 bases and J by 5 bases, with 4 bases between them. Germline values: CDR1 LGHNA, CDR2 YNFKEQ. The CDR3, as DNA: TGTGCCAGCAGCCAGCAGACTGAAGCTTTCTTT. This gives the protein CASSQQTEAFF.

The chain's CDR3 is CASSRDRGYEQYF. The CDR3 nucleotides read TGTGCCAGCAGTAGGGACAGGGGATACGAGCAGTACTTC. This rearrangement joins TRBV5-6 to TRBJ2-7; 10 nucleotides align to TRBD1. The CDR3 has 13 residues. The trim removed 5 bases at V and 4 bases at J, leaving 3 bases unmatched. The germline gives CDR1 SGHDT, CDR2 YYEEEE. The whole variable domain, filled in from reference TRBV5-6 and TRBJ2-7, reads DAGVTQSPTHLIKTRGQQVTLRCSPKSGHDTVSWYQQALGQGPQFIFQYYEEEERQRGNFPDRFSGHQFPNYSSELNVNALLLGDSALYLCASSRDRGYEQYFGPGTRLTVT.

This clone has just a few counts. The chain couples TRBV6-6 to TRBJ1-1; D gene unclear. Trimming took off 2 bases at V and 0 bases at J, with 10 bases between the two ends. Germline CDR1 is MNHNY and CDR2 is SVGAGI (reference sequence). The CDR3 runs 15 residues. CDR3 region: CASSYIVSMNTEAFF. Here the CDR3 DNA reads TGTGCCAGCAGTTACATTGTTTCTATGAACACTGAAGCTTTCTTT.

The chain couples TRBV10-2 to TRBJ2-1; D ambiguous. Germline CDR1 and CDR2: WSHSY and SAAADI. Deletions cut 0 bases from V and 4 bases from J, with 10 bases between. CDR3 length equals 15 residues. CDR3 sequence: CASSESPGSYNEQFF. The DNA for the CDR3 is TGCGCCAGCAGTGAGTCGCCAGGTTCATACAATGAGCAGTTCTTC.

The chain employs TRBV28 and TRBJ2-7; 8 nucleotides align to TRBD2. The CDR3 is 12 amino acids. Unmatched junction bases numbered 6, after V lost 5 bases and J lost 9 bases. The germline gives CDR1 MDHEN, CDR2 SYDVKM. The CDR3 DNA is TGTGCCAGCAGTCCCCCGGGGGGGCGGCAGTACTTC. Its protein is CASSPPGGRQYF. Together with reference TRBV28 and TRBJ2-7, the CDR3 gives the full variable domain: DVKVTQSSRYLVKRTGEKVFLECVQDMDHENMFWYRQDPGLGLRLIYFSYDVKMKEKGDIPEGYSVSREKKERFSLILESASTNQTSMYLCASSPPGGRQYFGPGTRLTVT.

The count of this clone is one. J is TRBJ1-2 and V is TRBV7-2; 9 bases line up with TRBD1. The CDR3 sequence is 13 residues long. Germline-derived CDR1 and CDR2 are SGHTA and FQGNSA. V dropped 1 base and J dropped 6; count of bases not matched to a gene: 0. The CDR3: CASSLGQGDGYTF. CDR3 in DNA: TGTGCCAGCAGCTTAGGACAGGGGGATGGCTACACCTTC.

CDR3 DNA sequence: TGTGCCAGCAGCCCGGACAGGGTGCCCTACGAGCAGTACTTC. This codes for CASSPDRVPYEQYF. V usage is TRBV5-6 and J usage is TRBJ2-7; 8 nucleotides line up with TRBD1. Germline V gene sequence: CDR1 SGHDT, CDR2 YYEEEE. This CDR3 region has 14 residues. V shed 4 bases and J 2 bases; nucleotides not matched to a gene: 5.

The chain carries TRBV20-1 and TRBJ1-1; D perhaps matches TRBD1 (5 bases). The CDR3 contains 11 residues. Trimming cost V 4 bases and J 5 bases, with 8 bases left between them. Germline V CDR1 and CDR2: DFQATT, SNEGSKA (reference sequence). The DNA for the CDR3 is TGCAGTGCTACCAGGGAAACTGAAGCTTTCTTT. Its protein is CSATRETEAFF.

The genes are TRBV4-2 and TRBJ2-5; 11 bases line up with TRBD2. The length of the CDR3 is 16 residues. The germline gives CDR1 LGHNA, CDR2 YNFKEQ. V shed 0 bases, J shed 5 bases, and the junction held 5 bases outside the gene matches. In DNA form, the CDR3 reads TGTGCCAGCAGCCAAGATTTTAGCGGGGGGGCGGAGACCCAGTACTTC. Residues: CASSQDFSGGAETQYF.

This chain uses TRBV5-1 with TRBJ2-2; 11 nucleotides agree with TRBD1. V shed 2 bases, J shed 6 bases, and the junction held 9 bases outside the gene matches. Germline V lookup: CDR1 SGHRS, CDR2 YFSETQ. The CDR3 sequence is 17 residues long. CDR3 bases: TGCGCCAGCAGCTTCCCTAGGACAGGGGGCGATGCCGGGGAGCTGTTTTTT. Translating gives CASSFPRTGGDAGELFF. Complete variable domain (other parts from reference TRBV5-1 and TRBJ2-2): KAGVTQTPRYLIKTRGQQVTLSCSPISGHRSVSWYQQTPGQGLQFLFEYFSETQRNKGNFPGRFSGRQFSNSRSEMNVSTLELGDSALYLCASSFPRTGGDAGELFFGEGSRLTVL.

The CDR3 region is CASRGVSGGPGETQYF. CDR3 bases: TGTGCCAGCAGAGGGGTTAGCGGGGGGCCAGGGGAGACCCAGTACTTC. This sequence joins TRBV4-2 and TRBJ2-5; TRBD2 agrees at 10 bases. The CDR3 covers 16 residues. The germline gives CDR1 LGHNA, CDR2 YNFKEQ. With V trimmed by 6 bases and J by 5 bases, 12 bases remained unmatched.

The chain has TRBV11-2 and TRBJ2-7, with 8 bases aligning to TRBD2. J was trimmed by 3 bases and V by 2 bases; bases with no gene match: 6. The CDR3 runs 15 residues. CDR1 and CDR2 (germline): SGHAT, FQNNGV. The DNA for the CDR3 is TGTGCCAGCAGCTTATTCGGGGGGGCCGACTACGAGCAGTACTTC. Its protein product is CASSLFGGADYEQYF. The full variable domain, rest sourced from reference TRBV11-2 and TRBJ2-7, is EAGVAQSPRYKIIEKRQSVAFWCNPISGHATLYWYQQILGQGPKLLIQFQNNGVVDDSQLPKDRFSAERLKGVDSTLKIQPAKLEDSAVYLCASSLFGGADYEQYFGPGTRLTVT.

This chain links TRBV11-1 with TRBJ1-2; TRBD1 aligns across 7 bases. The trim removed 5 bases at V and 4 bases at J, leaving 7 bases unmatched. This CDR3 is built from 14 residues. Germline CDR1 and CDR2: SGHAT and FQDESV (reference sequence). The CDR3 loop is CASSQLGTVYGYTF. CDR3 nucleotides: TGTGCCAGCAGCCAACTTGGGACAGTCTATGGCTACACCTTC.